These 13 T cell receptor beta chains were sequenced from one sample in a study of response to subunit inactivated influenza vaccine. TCRdb reprocessed the RT-PCR reads with MiXCR, giving one entry per CDR3 protein. The top ten clones hold roughly a tenth of a sample with a few hundred thousand distinct CDR3 sequences, roughly a fifth of them seen once. Sequencing used PBMCs from blood, obtained less than 22 months after vaccination. The source is a man aged 50 to 75 who received an inactivated influenza vaccine.

This clonotype appeared once. J is TRBJ2-1 and V is TRBV18; D might be TRBD2 (6 bases). The germline gives CDR1 KGHSH, CDR2 LQKENI. The CDR3 runs 15 residues. V gave up 2 bases and J gave up 7 bases, with 15 bases separating them. The CDR3 DNA is TGTGCCAGCTCACCAACTAGCTTCCTTTTAAATGAGCAGTTCTTC. Its protein is CASSPTSFLLNEQFF. The whole variable domain, remainder taken from reference TRBV18 and TRBJ2-1, is NAGVMQNPRHLVRRRGQEARLRCSPMKGHSHVYWYRQLPEEGLKFMVYLQKENIIDESGMPKERFSAEFPKEGPSILRIQQVVRGDSAAYFCASSPTSFLLNEQFFGPGTRLTVL.

The chain uses TRBV15 and TRBJ2-3, with TRBD2 identical over 7 bases. Germline V CDR1 and CDR2: LNHNV, YYDKDF (reference sequence). With V trimmed by 1 base and J by 2 bases, 9 bases remained unmatched. The CDR3 is 17 residues long. The CDR3 is CATSRARLAIDTDTQYF. The CDR3 DNA reads as TGTGCCACCAGCAGAGCCCGACTAGCCATCGACACAGATACGCAGTATTTT.

This clonotype was observed a single time. V gene TRBV30 combines with J gene TRBJ2-5; D is unresolved. The CDR3 has 13 residues. The V and J ends lost 8 bases and 3 bases respectively, with 16 bases between them. Germline-derived CDR1 and CDR2 are GTSNPN and SVGIG (reference sequence). In DNA form, the CDR3 reads TGTGCCCTGAGTTGGGGTAAGGAAGAGACCCAGTACTTC. It is translated as CALSWGKEETQYF.

The table lists this clonotype with a few counts. This rearrangement joins TRBV5-1 to TRBJ1-1; weak D call: TRBD1 (6 bases). CDR3 length: 16 amino acids. V shed 3 bases and J shed 4 bases, with 19 bases lying between them. CDR1 and CDR2 (germline): SGHRS, YFSETQ. The CDR3 bases are TGCGCCAGCAGCTCCTACTACCGACAGGTGGGCACTGAAGCTTTCTTT. It yields the protein CASSSYYRQVGTEAFF.

Only a few counts were recorded for this clonotype. This chain joins TRBV20-1 and TRBJ2-3, with D perhaps given as TRBD1 or TRBD2 (7 bases each). Between the trimmed V and J ends, which lost 2 bases and 3 bases, there was a span of 12 bases. Germline V lookup: CDR1 DFQATT, CDR2 SNEGSKA (reference sequence). The CDR3 length is 14 residues. The DNA for the CDR3 is TGCAGTGCTAGAACAGGGGAGGGGACAGATACGCAGTATTTT. Translating gives CSARTGEGTDTQYF.

The chain recombines TRBV5-1 with TRBJ2-5; TRBD2 agrees at 8 bases. V shed 3 bases and J 4 bases; nucleotides not matched to a gene: 8. The CDR3 loop spans 15 amino acids. Per germline, CDR1 SGHRS and CDR2 YFSETQ. The CDR3 protein is CASSWSSGEGETQYF. In nucleotides, the CDR3 is TGCGCCAGCAGCTGGAGTAGCGGGGAGGGAGAGACCCAGTACTTC.

The chain links TRBV28 to TRBJ2-5; D is possibly TRBD1 (5 bases). The V end was cut by 1 base, the J end by 5 bases, with 8 bases between. Germline-derived CDR1 and CDR2 are MDHEN and SYDVKM. CDR3 length: 13 amino acids. The CDR3 is CASSLSGMETQYF. DNA for the CDR3: TGTGCCAGCAGTTTATCAGGGATGGAGACCCAGTACTTC.

The chain combines TRBV10-3 with TRBJ2-7, with D perhaps matching TRBD1 (6 bases). Germline CDR1 reads ENHRY; CDR2 reads SYGVKD. The V and J ends lost 0 bases and 2 bases respectively, with 8 bases between them. CDR3 length: 14 residues. The CDR3 is CAISESGQTYEQYF. CDR3 DNA sequence: TGTGCCATCAGTGAGTCAGGACAGACCTACGAGCAGTACTTC.

In its sample, this clonotype was seen a few times. The rearrangement links TRBV4-3 to TRBJ2-2, with 10 bases lining up with TRBD2. The CDR3 extends over 17 amino acids. CDR1 is LGHNA and CDR2 is YSLEER in the germline V gene. After removal of 4 bases from V and 4 bases from J, the junction contained 9 bases not matched to a gene. This chain's CDR3 is CASSRGSGTSVTGELFF. CDR3 sequence (DNA): TGCGCCAGCAGCCGAGGATCCGGGACTAGCGTCACCGGGGAGCTGTTTTTT.

This clonotype was seen many times. The CDR3 DNA follows: TGTGCCAGCAGCAATCTCGTCGGACAGCTGAACACTGAAGCTTTCTTT. This translates into CASSNLVGQLNTEAFF. The gene calls are TRBV7-6 and TRBJ1-1; D is perhaps TRBD1 (6 bases). From germline, CDR1 is SGHVS and CDR2 FNYEAQ. This CDR3 spans 16 amino acids. Trimming removed 5 bases at V and 0 bases at J, with 16 bases between.

The chain carries TRBV5-1 and TRBJ1-6; 7 bases are shared with TRBD1. Germline values: CDR1 SGHRS, CDR2 YFSETQ. Trimming removed 4 bases from V and 9 bases from J; junction bases left unmatched: 13. The CDR3 covers 16 residues. The CDR3 DNA is TGCGCCAGCAGCGAAGAACCGACAGGGCTAGGTTCACCCCTCCACTTT. As protein: CASSEEPTGLGSPLHF.

This clonotype appeared a few times. The chain joins TRBV28 to TRBJ1-1; D is ambiguous. This CDR3 has 16 amino acids. Germline V gene sequence: CDR1 MDHEN, CDR2 SYDVKM. V dropped 6 bases and J dropped 1 base, with 18 bases sitting between them. This CDR3 reads CASSLLTLRWNTEAFF. The CDR3 DNA reads as TGTGCCAGCAGCCTACTAACCCTTAGATGGAACACTGAAGCTTTCTTT.

This clonotype was observed a few times. The chain combines TRBV24-1 with TRBJ1-2, with D possibly being TRBD1 (5 bases). V was clipped by 1 base and J by 7 bases, with 12 bases between them. The CDR3 loop spans 14 amino acids. Germline V gene lookup returns CDR1 KGHDR and CDR2 SFDVKD. CDR3 sequence: CATSDLGQGGGYTF. The CDR3 DNA is TGTGCCACCAGTGATTTAGGCCAGGGCGGTGGCTACACCTTC.